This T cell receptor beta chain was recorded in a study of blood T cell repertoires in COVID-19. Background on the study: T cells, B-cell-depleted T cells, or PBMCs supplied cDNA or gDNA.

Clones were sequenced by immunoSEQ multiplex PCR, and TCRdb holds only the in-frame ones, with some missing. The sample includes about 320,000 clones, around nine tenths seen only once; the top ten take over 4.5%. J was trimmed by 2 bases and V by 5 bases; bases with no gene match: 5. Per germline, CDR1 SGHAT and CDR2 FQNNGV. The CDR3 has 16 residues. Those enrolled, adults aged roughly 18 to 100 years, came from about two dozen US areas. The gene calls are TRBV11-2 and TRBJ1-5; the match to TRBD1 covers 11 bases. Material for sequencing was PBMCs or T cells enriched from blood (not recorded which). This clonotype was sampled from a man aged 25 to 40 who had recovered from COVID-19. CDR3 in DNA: TGTGCCAGCAGCCCTGGACAGGGGGCGGGCAATCAGCCCCAGCATTTT. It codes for CASSPGQGAGNQPQHF.